Following are 22 T cell receptor beta chains from one sample sequenced in a study of regulatory T cells in long-lasting Graves disease. Indicated time point: newly diagnosed GD, antithyroid drugs for less than 3 months. PBMC RNA was the source of the TCR library. According to the study, TCR beta libraries were built with iRepertoire HTBI primers and CDR3-region Arm-PCR. TCRdb reprocessed the multiplex PCR reads with MiXCR, giving one entry per CDR3 protein. Found here are 500,000 or so distinct CDR3 sequences, 15% to 20% of them singletons; the top ten hold approximately 25%. These records were also assigned to another study, of T cells in Graves' hyperthyroidism and ophthalmopathy.

The starting material was peripheral blood mononuclear cells (PBMCs), obtained at new diagnosis, from a patient treated with antithyroid drugs. The receptors shown here come from a woman aged 40 to 65 with Graves disease.

Ten or more counts support this clonotype. This sequence joins TRBV7-8 and TRBJ1-2, with D tentatively TRBD1 (5 bases). V gave up 5 bases and J gave up 4 bases, with 14 bases separating them. The CDR3 spans 14 residues. CDR1 SGHVS and CDR2 FQNEAQ come from the germline V gene. CDR3 coding DNA: TGTGCCAGCAGCCACCTAGTCGGGACCTATGGCTACACCTTC. It yields the protein CASSHLVGTYGYTF.

This clonotype was counted many times. The chain joins TRBV6-2 or TRBV6-3 to TRBJ2-3; D perhaps matches TRBD2 (6 bases). This CDR3 is built from 15 residues. V lost 6 bases, J lost 4 bases, and 17 bases lay in between. In germline, CDR1 is MNHEY, CDR2 SVGEGT. The CDR3 region has the DNA TGTGCCAGCAGACAAAGGGTATGGGGGGCAGATACGCAGTATTTT. Protein sequence: CASRQRVWGADTQYF.

This clonotype was detected once. This chain connects TRBV2 to TRBJ2-2, with D maybe TRBD1 (5 bases). Trimming cost V 4 bases and J 6 bases, with 6 bases left between them. CDR1 is SNHLY, CDR2 FYNNEI, per germline. The CDR3 loop spans 12 amino acids. CDR3 DNA sequence: TGTGCCAGCAGTGCAGGGCCCGGGGAGCTGTTTTTT. Its protein is CASSAGPGELFF.

Turning to this clonotype: A single base separates this from a much larger clone, so it may be a read error. The rearrangement links TRBV6-2 or TRBV6-3 to TRBJ2-1; tentative D call: TRBD1 (6 bases). The CDR3 is 15 amino acids. Germline CDR1 is MNHEY and CDR2 is SVGEGT. V lost 5 bases and J 10 bases, leaving 21 bases between the germline ends. CDR3 residues: CASSPPGGGVYEQFF. The CDR3 DNA reads TGTGCCAGCAGTCCACCAGGTGGGGGCGTCTACGAGCAGTTCTTC.

This clonotype was picked up many times. The chain uses TRBV28 and TRBJ2-7, with 9 nucleotides matching TRBD1. The trim removed 5 bases at V and 9 bases at J, leaving 14 bases unmatched. Germline assignment: CDR1 MDHEN and CDR2 SYDVKM. This CDR3 spans 15 amino acids. CDR3 residues: CASSTMTGGRFRQYF. The DNA of the CDR3 is TGTGCCAGCAGTACAATGACAGGGGGGCGTTTTAGGCAGTACTTC.

This clonotype has a handful of counts. J is TRBJ2-7 and V is TRBV15; TRBD2 matches 9 bases. This CDR3 region has 16 residues. J lost 6 bases, V lost 1 base, and 10 bases had no gene match. In germline, CDR1 is LNHNV, CDR2 YYDKDF (reference sequence). In DNA form, the CDR3 reads TGTGCCACCAGCAGAGGTCGGTCTAGCGGGGTCTCCGAGCAGTACTTC. Translated, it gives CATSRGRSSGVSEQYF.

The chain carries TRBV20-1 and TRBJ2-2; 12 positions agree with TRBD2. Germline CDR1 reads DFQATT; CDR2 reads SNEGSKA (reference sequence). This CDR3 has 15 residues. The V gene end was trimmed by 6 bases and the J gene end by 5 bases; junction bases not matched to a gene: 7. The DNA for the CDR3 is TGCAGTGCAGCCCTAGCGGGGGGGCAAACCGGGGAGCTGTTTTTT. This codes for CSAALAGGQTGELFF.

This chain connects TRBV6-7 to TRBJ1-2; 7 bases fit TRBD1. TRBV6-7 is an open reading frame whose function is uncertain. The CDR3 consists of 15 residues. The V and J ends lost 2 bases and 4 bases, in that order; junction bases with no gene match: 7. The CDR3 bases are TGTGCCAGCAGTTACCCCACAGGGGACATCTATGGCTACACCTTC. It yields the protein CASSYPTGDIYGYTF.

V gene TRBV7-6 combines with J gene TRBJ2-6; perhaps TRBD1 as D (6 bases). CDR1 is SGHVS and CDR2 is FNYEAQ in the germline V gene. The CDR3 loop spans 16 amino acids. V gave up 4 bases and J gave up 0 bases, with 10 bases separating them. In DNA form, the CDR3 reads TGTGCCAGCAGCTCCTCAGGGGCCTCTGGGGCCAACGTCCTGACTTTC. This encodes CASSSSGASGANVLTF.

This clonotype has ten or more counts. This chain links TRBV2 with TRBJ1-5; maybe TRBD1 (6 bases). Germline V gives CDR1 SNHLY, CDR2 FYNNEI. Trimming removed 3 bases from V and 1 base from J, with 13 bases in between. The length of the CDR3 is 16 residues. CDR3 bases: TGTGCCAGCAGTGAGGCAGGACAGAGAAGCAATCAGCCCCAGCATTTT. Protein sequence: CASSEAGQRSNQPQHF.

The rearrangement links TRBV28 to TRBJ2-5; D gene uncertain. The CDR3 spans 12 residues. Trimming removed 8 bases at V and 4 bases at J, with 11 bases between. Germline V lookup: CDR1 MDHEN, CDR2 SYDVKM. The CDR3 loop reads CASLAVGETQYF. The CDR3 bases are TGTGCCAGCCTCGCGGTTGGAGAGACCCAGTACTTC.

This chain links TRBV4-2 with TRBJ1-2, with no clear D. Germline loops: CDR1 LGHNA, CDR2 YNFKEQ. The CDR3 covers 13 residues. V lost 0 bases and J 8 bases, leaving 10 bases between the germline ends. The CDR3 region is CASSQDGSQGYTF. The CDR3 DNA reads TGTGCCAGCAGCCAAGATGGCAGTCAGGGCTACACCTTC.

Ten or more counts support this clonotype. CDR3 sequence: CASSFGQGGSTEAFF. CDR3 in DNA: TGTGCCAGCAGCTTCGGACAGGGAGGAAGCACTGAAGCTTTCTTT. J is TRBJ1-1 and V is TRBV7-8; TRBD1 agrees at 8 bases. From germline, CDR1 is SGHVS and CDR2 FQNEAQ. The CDR3 length is 15 residues. Trimming at V came to 3 bases and at J to 4 bases, leaving 7 bases not matched to a gene.

CDR3 sequence (DNA): TGTGCGACAGGACAGAACACCGGGGAGCTGTTTTTT. Protein sequence: CATGQNTGELFF. The chain is built from TRBV6-1 and TRBJ2-2; TRBD1 might be the D (6 bases). The CDR3 covers 12 residues. The germline CDR1 and CDR2 sequences are MNHNS and SASEGT.

This clonotype occurred many times. J is TRBJ2-5 and V is TRBV27; 8 nucleotides match TRBD1. CDR3 length: 15 residues. Germline CDR1 MNHEY, CDR2 SMNVEV (reference sequence). Trimming cost V 1 base and J 1 base; bases outside gene matches: 2. The CDR3 loop reads CASSLLGTGQETQYF. CDR3 bases: TGTGCCAGCAGTTTATTGGGGACAGGCCAAGAGACCCAGTACTTC.

The rearrangement joins TRBV5-6 to TRBJ2-1, with D unclear. The CDR3 is 16 residues long. Per the germline V gene, CDR1 is SGHDT and CDR2 is YYEEEE. The ends were cut back, 0 bases at V and 0 bases at J, with 10 bases in the middle. The CDR3 DNA is TGTGCCAGCAGCTTGGCCTATAGGAGCTCCTACAATGAGCAGTTCTTC. Its protein is CASSLAYRSSYNEQFF.

This clonotype was recorded at least ten times. This chain uses TRBV5-1 with TRBJ1-1, with D unclear. CDR1 SGHRS and CDR2 YFSETQ come from the germline V gene. Trimming took 6 bases from V and 0 from J, leaving 9 bases between them. CDR3 size: 13 residues. The CDR3 nucleotides are TGCGCCAGCATGATACAGATGAACACTGAAGCTTTCTTT. It specifies CASMIQMNTEAFF.

To note about this clonotype: A read error is possible here, since a much larger clone lies one base away. The conserved final phenylalanine or tryptophan is absent from the CDR3, which likely points to a read error. This chain links TRBV3-1 with TRBJ1-5; D is undetermined. This CDR3 is built from 13 residues. CDR1 is LGHDT, CDR2 YNNKEL, per germline (reference sequence). Trimming removed 0 bases from V and 6 bases from J, with 6 bases in between. CDR3 coding DNA: TGTGCCAGCAGCCAAGAAGTCAGTCAGCCCCAGCATTCT. Translated: CASSQEVSQPQHS.

This clonotype was seen ten or more times. The CDR3 spells CASSPLVQSTEAFF. The CDR3 DNA is TGTGCCAGCAGTCCCCTGGTACAGAGCACTGAAGCTTTCTTT. The J gene is TRBJ1-1, the V gene TRBV12-3 or TRBV12-4, with no clear D. The CDR3 spans 14 residues. Trimming removed 5 bases at V and 4 bases at J, with 14 bases between.

There are many counts of this clonotype. The V and J genes are TRBV2 and TRBJ1-2; maybe TRBD1 (6 bases). V lost 3 bases and J lost 4, with 12 bases in between. The CDR3 covers 14 residues. Germline V gene data show CDR1 as SNHLY and CDR2 as FYNNEI. The CDR3 DNA reads TGTGCCAGCAGTGAGGACGGACAGCCCTATGGCTACACCTTC. Protein: CASSEDGQPYGYTF.

This clonotype came up many times. The chain links TRBV2 to TRBJ1-4; D unclear. Trimming cost V 7 bases and J 6 bases, with 15 bases left between them. This CDR3 is built from 14 residues. Germline V gene sequence: CDR1 SNHLY, CDR2 FYNNEI. DNA of the CDR3: TGTGCCAGCATGGGGTCTCCAGAAGATGAAAAACTGTTTTTT. It translates to CASMGSPEDEKLFF.

The chain couples TRBV12-3 or TRBV12-4 to TRBJ2-3; 10 nucleotides align to TRBD2. Trimming removed 6 bases from V and 0 bases from J; junction bases left unmatched: 12. The length of the CDR3 is 18 residues. CDR3 coding DNA: TGTGCCAGCAGCTTAAGAAGCGGGGGGGCCTTGAGCACAGATACGCAGTATTTT. It yields the protein CASSLRSGGALSTDTQYF.